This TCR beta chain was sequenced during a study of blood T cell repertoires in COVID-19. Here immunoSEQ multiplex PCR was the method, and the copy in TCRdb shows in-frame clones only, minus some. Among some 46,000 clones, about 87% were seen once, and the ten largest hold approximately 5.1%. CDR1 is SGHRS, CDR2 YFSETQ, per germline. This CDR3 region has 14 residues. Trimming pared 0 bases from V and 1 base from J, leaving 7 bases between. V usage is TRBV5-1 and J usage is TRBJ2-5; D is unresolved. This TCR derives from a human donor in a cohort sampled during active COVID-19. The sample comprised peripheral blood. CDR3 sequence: CASSLVPVQETQYF. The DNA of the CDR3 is TGCGCCAGCAGCTTGGTACCGGTCCAAGAGACCCAGTACTTC.